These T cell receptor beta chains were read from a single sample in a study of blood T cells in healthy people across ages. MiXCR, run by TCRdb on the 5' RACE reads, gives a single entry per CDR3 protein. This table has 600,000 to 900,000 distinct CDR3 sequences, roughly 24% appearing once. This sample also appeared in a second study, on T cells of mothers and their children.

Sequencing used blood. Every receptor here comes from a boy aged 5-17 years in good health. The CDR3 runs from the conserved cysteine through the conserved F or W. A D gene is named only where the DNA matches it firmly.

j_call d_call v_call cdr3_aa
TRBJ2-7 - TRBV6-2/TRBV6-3 CASSFSTGQGFFSYEQYF
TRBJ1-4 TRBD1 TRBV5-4 CASSQDRVELFF
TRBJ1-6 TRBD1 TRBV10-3 CAISSTGGNSPLHF
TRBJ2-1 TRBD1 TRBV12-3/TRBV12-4 CASRIGGAYNEQFF
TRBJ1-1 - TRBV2 CASSEEEGGRAFF
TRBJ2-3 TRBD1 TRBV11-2 CASSLGTGGTDTQYF
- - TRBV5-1 CASSLAQGGRSYEQYF
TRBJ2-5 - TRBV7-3 CASSSTGFEETQYF
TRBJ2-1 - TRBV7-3 CASSLGPGALLNEQFF
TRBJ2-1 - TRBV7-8 CASSLARLVNHEQFF
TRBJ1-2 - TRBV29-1 CSVGTGYSTSGYTF
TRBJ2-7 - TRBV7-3 CASSSGTGEQYF
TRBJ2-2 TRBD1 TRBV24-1 CATSDSAQGAGELFF
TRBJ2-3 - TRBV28 CASSLRPGSTDTQYF
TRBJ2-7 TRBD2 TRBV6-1 CASPRLAGGYEQYF
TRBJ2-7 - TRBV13 CASTDSEDFAYEQYF
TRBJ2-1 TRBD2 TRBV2 CASRTFFSGGDNEQFF
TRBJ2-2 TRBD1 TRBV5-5 CASSPGTGYSELFF
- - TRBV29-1 CSVVRGAGNSYEQYF
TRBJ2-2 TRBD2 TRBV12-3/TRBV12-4 CASSFDGGETGELFF
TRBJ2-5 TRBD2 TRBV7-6 CASSFFAGGPDQETQYF
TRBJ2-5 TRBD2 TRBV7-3 CASSLTGPSGGGEQETQYF
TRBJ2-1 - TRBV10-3 CAMRGGQGTYNEQFF
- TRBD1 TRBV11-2 CASSPVRDRVDNEQFF
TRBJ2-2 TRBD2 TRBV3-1 CASSPAPAGGNTGELFF
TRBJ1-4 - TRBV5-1 CASSPDRRSNEKLFF
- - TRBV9 CASSVSTWASDMNEQFF
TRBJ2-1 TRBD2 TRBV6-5 CASSYPTSGASRSYNEQFF
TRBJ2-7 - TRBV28 CASSFVQRQQYF
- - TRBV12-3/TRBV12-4 CASSTSGWEQFF
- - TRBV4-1 CASSPGPQSYEQYF
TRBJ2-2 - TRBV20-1 CSARRSGFTGELFF
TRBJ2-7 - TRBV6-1 CASSEADSVGSYEQYF
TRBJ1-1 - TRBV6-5 CASVGYPNTEAFF
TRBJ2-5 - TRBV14 CASSQQGLIEETQYF
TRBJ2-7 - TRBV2 CASRRGGEGEQYF
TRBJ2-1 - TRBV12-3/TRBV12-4 CASSPSDGARNEQFF
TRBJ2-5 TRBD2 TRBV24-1 CATSGPREAGVERETQYF
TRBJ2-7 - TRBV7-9 CASSSLWRGLDEQYF
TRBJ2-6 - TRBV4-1 CASSLAPGANVLTF
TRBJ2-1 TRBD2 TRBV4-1 CASSHLFTRGGRYNEQFF
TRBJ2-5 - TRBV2 CASLAEETQYF
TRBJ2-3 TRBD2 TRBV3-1 CASSPPLAGAFTDTQYF
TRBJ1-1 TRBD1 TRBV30 CAWSVTGETEAFF
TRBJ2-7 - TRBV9 CASSVGELSYEQYF
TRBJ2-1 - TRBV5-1 CASSLAQDSYNEQFF